Listed here are 15 T cell receptor beta chains from one sample, sequenced in a study of technical replicates of blood from a few donors. Only in-frame clones appear in the TCRdb table, and some are missing; sequencing was by immunoSEQ multiplex PCR. In the table there are 79,000 or so clones, about 91% of which are singletons. Sequencing was carried out using T cells isolated from PBMCs. These receptor sequences come from a human donor in good health.

J is TRBJ2-7 and V is TRBV10-1, with no clear D. Deletions cut 4 bases from V and 8 bases from J, with 18 bases between. CDR3 length: 14 residues. Germline V lookup: CDR1 WNHNN, CDR2 SYGVQD (reference sequence). CDR3 protein: CASSGPIGTTKQYF. The CDR3 DNA reads as TGCGCCAGCAGTGGTCCGATTGGTACTACGAAGCAGTACTTC.

This clone has only a few counts. The V gene is TRBV5-1, the J gene TRBJ2-2; tentatively, D is TRBD1 (6 bases). With 1 base removed from V and 3 bases from J, the gap between germline ends came to 10 bases. CDR3 size: 15 residues. In germline, CDR1 is SGHRS, CDR2 YFSETQ. DNA of the CDR3: TGCGCCAGCAGCTTGAGACAGGATTACACCGGGGAGCTGTTTTTT. Protein sequence: CASSLRQDYTGELFF. The entire variable domain, with the rest obtained from reference TRBV5-1 and TRBJ2-2, is as follows: KAGVTQTPRYLIKTRGQQVTLSCSPISGHRSVSWYQQTPGQGLQFLFEYFSETQRNKGNFPGRFSGRQFSNSRSEMNVSTLELGDSALYLCASSLRQDYTGELFFGEGSRLTVL.

This rearrangement joins TRBV19 to TRBJ1-1, with TRBD1 matching 7 bases. The CDR3 covers 13 residues. The germline gives CDR1 LNHDA, CDR2 SQIVND (reference sequence). V lost 7 bases and J lost 1; bases outside the gene matches: 3. CDR3 in amino acids: CASTQGWNTEAFF. As DNA, the CDR3 is TGTGCCAGTACACAGGGGTGGAACACTGAAGCTTTCTTT.

This sequence joins TRBV5-1 and TRBJ1-2; no definite D call. Trimming removed 0 bases from V and 5 bases from J, with 11 bases in between. This CDR3 has 14 amino acids. The germline V gene has CDR1 SGHRS and CDR2 YFSETQ. The CDR3 reads CASSLVAEPYGYTF. The CDR3, as DNA: TGCGCCAGCAGCTTGGTGGCAGAACCATATGGCTACACCTTC. The whole variable domain, filled in from reference TRBV5-1 and TRBJ1-2, reads KAGVTQTPRYLIKTRGQQVTLSCSPISGHRSVSWYQQTPGQGLQFLFEYFSETQRNKGNFPGRFSGRQFSNSRSEMNVSTLELGDSALYLCASSLVAEPYGYTFGSGTRLTVV.

This chain uses TRBV4-1 with TRBJ1-1, with D possibly TRBD1 on 6 matching bases. The CDR3 totals 14 residues. Trimming left V 3 bases short and J 6 bases short, with 14 bases between. Germline V lookup: CDR1 MGHRA, CDR2 YSYEKL. The CDR3 DNA sequence: TGCGCCAGCAGCCAGGCAACAGGGTTCTCTGAAGCTTTCTTT. Translating it yields CASSQATGFSEAFF.

The chain joins TRBV11-2 to TRBJ1-2, with unresolved D. The germline V gene encodes CDR1 SGHAT and CDR2 FQNNGV. Trimming stripped 0 bases from V and 5 bases from J, with 7 bases between. The CDR3 runs 13 residues. CDR3 amino acids: CASSLDPRYGYTF. CDR3 bases: TGTGCCAGCAGCTTAGATCCCAGATATGGCTACACCTTC.

This chain links TRBV10-1 with TRBJ2-3; 8 bases align to TRBD2. Per the germline V gene, CDR1 is WNHNN and CDR2 is SYGVQD (reference sequence). This CDR3 is built from 16 residues. The J segment lost 1 base and the V segment lost 5 bases, leaving 8 bases of the junction unmatched. CDR3 nucleotides: TGCGCCAGCAGTCCGGGACTAGGAATAGGCACAGATACGCAGTATTTT. Translated, it gives CASSPGLGIGTDTQYF.

The CDR3: CASSSGQLNTEAFF. CDR3 sequence (DNA): TGTGCCAGCAGTTCGGGACAGCTGAACACTGAAGCTTTCTTT. The chain uses TRBV28 and TRBJ1-1, with TRBD1 identical over 7 bases. J lost 0 bases, V lost 4 bases, and 2 bases had no gene match. The length of the CDR3 is 14 residues. Germline-derived CDR1 and CDR2 are MDHEN and SYDVKM.

The gene calls are TRBV19 and TRBJ2-1; possibly TRBD2 for D (7 bases). V dropped 6 bases and J dropped 3 bases, with 12 bases sitting between them. CDR3 length equals 14 residues. Germline CDR1 is LNHDA and CDR2 is SQIVND (reference sequence). CDR3 amino acids: CASSTGGLYNEQFF. CDR3 in DNA: TGTGCCAGTAGCACCGGGGGGCTCTACAATGAGCAGTTCTTC.

The chain carries TRBV25-1 and TRBJ2-1, with 9 bases lining up with TRBD2. The germline V gene has CDR1 MGHDK and CDR2 SYGVNS. The V segment lost 2 bases and the J segment 14 bases; nucleotides outside the gene matches: 4. CDR3 length equals 12 residues. The CDR3 DNA reads as TGTGCCAGCAGTGAAAGGACTAGCGCGGAGTTCTTC. Its translation is CASSERTSAEFF.

The chain carries TRBV10-2 and TRBJ2-1, with D perhaps matching TRBD2 (5 bases). The CDR3 loop spans 16 amino acids. Between the trimmed V and J ends, which lost 3 bases and 0 bases, there was a span of 12 bases. In germline, CDR1 is WSHSY, CDR2 SAAADI. The CDR3 nucleotides read TGCGCCAGCAGTGATTTCTGGGAGAGCTCCTACAATGAGCAGTTCTTC. This codes for CASSDFWESSYNEQFF.

The chain links TRBV14 to TRBJ1-4, with 9 positions matching TRBD1. CDR3 length: 14 amino acids. Per the germline V gene, CDR1 is SGHDN and CDR2 is FVKESK. With 4 bases clipped from V and 15 bases from J, the junction kept 12 bases outside the gene matches. CDR3 sequence (DNA): TGTGCCAGCAGCCGGGGACAGGGAAGGAGCGGAGTGTTTTTT. As protein: CASSRGQGRSGVFF.

V usage is TRBV13 and J usage is TRBJ2-3; 7 bases fit TRBD1. The CDR3 consists of 17 residues. The V gene end was trimmed by 3 bases and the J gene end by 2 bases; junction bases not matched to a gene: 11. Germline values: CDR1 PRHDT, CDR2 FYEKMQ (reference sequence). CDR3 nucleotide sequence: TGTGCCAGCAGCTTTGCCGGGACAGACTATTACACAGATACGCAGTATTTT. Translating it yields CASSFAGTDYYTDTQYF.

This clone has just one count. This chain connects TRBV27 to TRBJ1-2; weak D call: TRBD1 (5 bases). V gave up 4 bases and J gave up 4 bases, with 10 bases separating them. This CDR3 has 13 residues. Germline CDR1 and CDR2: MNHEY and SMNVEV (reference sequence). The CDR3 bases are TGTGCCAGCAGTTACGACAGAAGCTATGGCTACACCTTC. Translating gives CASSYDRSYGYTF.

The chain recombines TRBV29-1 with TRBJ2-1; D gene ambiguous. The germline V and J ends were trimmed by 3 bases and 3 bases, with 12 bases remaining between them. This CDR3 is 14 amino acids long. CDR1 and CDR2 (germline): SQVTM, ANQGSEA. CDR3 nucleotide sequence: TGCAGCGTTGAGGGCCTTCCGGACTACAATGAGCAGTTCTTC. Translating it yields CSVEGLPDYNEQFF.